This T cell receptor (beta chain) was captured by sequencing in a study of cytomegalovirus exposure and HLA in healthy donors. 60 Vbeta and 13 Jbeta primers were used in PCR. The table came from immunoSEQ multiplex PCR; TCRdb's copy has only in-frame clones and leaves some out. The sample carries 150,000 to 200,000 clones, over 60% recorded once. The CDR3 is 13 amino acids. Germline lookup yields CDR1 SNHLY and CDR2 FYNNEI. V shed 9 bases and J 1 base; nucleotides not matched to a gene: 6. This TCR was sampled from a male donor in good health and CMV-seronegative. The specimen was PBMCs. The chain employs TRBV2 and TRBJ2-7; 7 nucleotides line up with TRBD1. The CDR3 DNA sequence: TGTGCCAGTGGGACAGTAAGGTCCTACGAGCAGTACTTC. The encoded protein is CASGTVRSYEQYF.